The 9 T cell receptor beta chains given below trace back to one sample, sequenced in a study of tumor-infiltrating lymphocytes in primary liver carcinoma. Scientists recovered RNA and DNA together from approximately 20-30 mg of unsorted bulk tissue. A constant-region primer served to make TCR beta cDNA from around 540 ng total RNA. The TCR beta library was amplified through three nested multiplex PCR rounds in a modified ARM-PCR procedure. Amplification in the first two PCR rounds was performed using TRBV1-TRBV30 forward primers and a C-beta reverse primer for approximately 10 cycles each. Using its own MiXCR run on the multiplex PCR reads, TCRdb lists one record per CDR3 protein. The table includes tens of thousands of distinct CDR3 sequences, 69% detected once. Material: tumor-adjacent normal liver tissue. Source of these receptors: a man aged 40-49 years with primary liver carcinoma and hepatitis B virus infection.

On this clonotype: A much larger clone differs from this one at a single base, so this may be a read error. V gene TRBV11-3 combines with J gene TRBJ2-2; D assignment may be TRBD1 or TRBD2 (5 bases each). The CDR3 runs to 15 residues. Germline V gene sequence: CDR1 SGHNT, CDR2 YENEEA. The CDR3 DNA is TGTGCCAACAGCATTGGGACCCCAGGGACCGGGGAGCTGTTTTTT. This encodes CANSIGTPGTGELFF.

The chain links TRBV28 to TRBJ2-7; maybe TRBD1 (8 bases). Germline-derived CDR1 and CDR2 are MDHEN and SYDVKM. The CDR3 spans 14 residues. Trimming left V 6 bases short and J 3 bases short, with 15 bases between. As DNA, the CDR3 is TGTGCCAGCAGGGGGGGGACAGGATACTACGAGCAGTACTTC. This translates into CASRGGTGYYEQYF.

This clonotype was seen at least ten times. V usage is TRBV5-1 and J usage is TRBJ2-5; 13 bases are shared with TRBD2. Germline assignment: CDR1 SGHRS and CDR2 YFSETQ. V dropped 4 bases and J dropped 3; count of bases not matched to a gene: 3. CDR3 length: 15 amino acids. CDR3 nucleotide sequence: TGCGCCAGCAGCCCGGGACTAGCGGGAAAAGAGACCCAGTACTTC. As protein: CASSPGLAGKETQYF.

Concerning this clonotype: A junction boundary mismatches the germline segment, possibly from a read error. The chain is built from TRBV11-2 and TRBJ2-7; D unresolved. From germline, CDR1 is SGHAT and CDR2 FQNNGV. There are 13 residues in the CDR3. CDR3 in DNA: TGTGCCAGCAGCCCTCAGGCTAACCATGAGCGGTACTTC. This translates into CASSPQANHERYF.

To note about this clonotype: One end of the junction fails to match germline, which may point to a read error. This chain uses TRBV29-1 with TRBJ2-1; 10 bases agree with TRBD2. The germline gives CDR1 SQVTM, CDR2 ANQGSEA. CDR3 length: 20 residues. This CDR3 is CSVEGAGLWLAGASYTEQFF. The CDR3 DNA reads TGCAGCGTTGAAGGCGCAGGGCTATGGCTAGCGGGAGCATCCTACACTGAGCAGTTCTTC.

This clonotype showed up just once. At one end the junction does not follow the germline gene, possibly because of a read error. This rearrangement joins TRBV7-9 to TRBJ2-1, with a tentative D call TRBD1 (5 bases). The germline V gene encodes CDR1 SEHNR and CDR2 FQNEAQ (reference sequence). The CDR3 consists of 15 residues. The CDR3 loop is CASSDSLSGNNEQFF. The CDR3, as DNA: TGTGCCAGCAGTGACAGTTTATCCGGAAACAACGAGCAGTTCTTC. The entire variable domain, with the rest obtained from reference TRBV7-9 and TRBJ2-1, is as follows: DTGVSQNPRHKITKRGQNVTFRCDPISEHNRLYWYRQTLGQGPEFLTYFQNEAQLEKSRLLSDRFSAERPKGSFSTLEIQRTEQGDSAMYLCASSDSLSGNNEQFFGPGTRLTVL.

This clonotype has more than one count but fewer than ten. The gene calls are TRBV28 and TRBJ2-2, with D possibly called TRBD1 or TRBD2 (5 bases each). Germline V gene lookup returns CDR1 MDHEN and CDR2 SYDVKM. CDR3 length equals 16 residues. V lost 3 bases, J lost 5 bases, and 16 bases lay in between. The CDR3 DNA sequence: TGTGCCAGCAGTTTTTCGGGACCCTTGGGGACCGGGGAGCTGTTTTTT. Its protein is CASSFSGPLGTGELFF.

Concerning this clonotype: No conserved phenylalanine or tryptophan ends this CDR3, so it is likely a read error. The rearrangement joins TRBV11-2 to TRBJ1-2; tentative D call: TRBD1 (5 bases). Germline CDR1 is SGHAT and CDR2 is FQNNGV. The CDR3 covers 14 residues. The CDR3 DNA reads as TGTGCCAGCAGTTTAGATGGGACGGCCTATGGCTACACCTTA. It translates to CASSLDGTAYGYTL.

The rearrangement links TRBV4-1 to TRBJ1-5; D uncertain. Germline V gives CDR1 MGHRA, CDR2 YSYEKL. This CDR3 comprises 14 residues. V lost 2 bases and J 11 bases, leaving 16 bases between the germline ends. CDR3 sequence (DNA): TGCGCCAGCAGCCAACACAGCGTGCCCGTGGCCCAGCATTTT. This gives the protein CASSQHSVPVAQHF.